The 8 T cell receptor beta chains presented below share a single source sample, sequenced in a study of blood T cell repertoires in COVID-19. Generated by immunoSEQ multiplex PCR, the TCRdb table keeps only in-frame clones and is missing some. The table lists over 75,000 clones, 85% to 90% of them singletons. The sequencing sample was made of peripheral blood. The receptors originated from a man in his fifties or sixties with COVID-19, enrolled during active disease.

This clone appeared a few times. The CDR3 region is CASSRDTGPSGYTF. The CDR3 DNA reads TGTGCCAGCAGCCGTGATACAGGGCCATCTGGCTACACCTTC. The chain combines TRBV6-5 with TRBJ1-2; possibly TRBD1 for D (6 bases). Germline CDR1 and CDR2: MNHEY and SVGAGI. CDR3 length: 14 amino acids. Trimming removed 6 bases at V and 7 bases at J, with 18 bases between.

The chain has TRBV18 and TRBJ1-1; TRBD1 matches 7 bases. The CDR3 is 14 residues long. J was trimmed by 4 bases and V by 9 bases; bases with no gene match: 11. From germline, CDR1 is KGHSH and CDR2 LQKENI. This CDR3 is CASKLEGASTEAFF. The CDR3 DNA reads TGTGCCAGTAAATTGGAGGGGGCGTCCACTGAAGCTTTCTTT.

The CDR3 DNA reads as TGTGCCAGCAGCCAGGGGTGGGGCGGGACTGAAGCTTTCTTT. Translating gives CASSQGWGGTEAFF. This rearrangement joins TRBV28 to TRBJ1-1; D might be TRBD1 (6 bases). V was cut by 6 bases and J by 5 bases, with 16 bases left in between. This CDR3 has 14 amino acids. The germline V gene encodes CDR1 MDHEN and CDR2 SYDVKM.

The rearrangement links TRBV21-1 to TRBJ1-2; TRBD1 reflects the table's D call only, with no check against the DNA. TRBV21-1 is marked as a pseudogene. The CDR3 is made up of 15 amino acids. CDR3: CASSVGKTGSYGYTF. CDR3 in DNA: TGTGCCAGCAGCGTTGGCAAGACAGGGTCCTATGGCTACACCTTC.

The chain combines TRBV10-2 with TRBJ1-1; unclear D gene. Trimming shortened V by 4 bases and J by 4 bases, and 10 bases separated the two germline ends. Germline V gene sequence: CDR1 WSHSY, CDR2 SAAADI. The CDR3 runs to 13 residues. The CDR3 loop is CASSAGGSTEAFF. The CDR3 DNA sequence: TGCGCCAGCAGTGCGGGAGGGAGCACTGAAGCTTTCTTT.

The gene calls are TRBV5-4 and TRBJ2-2, with 8 nucleotides matching TRBD1. The CDR3 spans 16 residues. CDR1 and CDR2 (germline): SGHNT, YYREEE (reference sequence). With V trimmed by 0 bases and J by 0 bases, 1 base remained unmatched. The CDR3 nucleotides read TGTGCCAGCAGCTTGGGGACAGGGACGAACACCGGGGAGCTGTTTTTT. Translated, it gives CASSLGTGTNTGELFF.

The chain uses TRBV5-1 and TRBJ2-7; D is perhaps TRBD1 (6 bases). Germline-derived CDR1 and CDR2 are SGHRS and YFSETQ. Deletions cut 1 base from V and 3 bases from J, with 17 bases between. The CDR3 is made up of 16 amino acids. The DNA for the CDR3 is TGCGCCAGCAGCTTGATAGGGCAGGGGCCTCTCTACGAGCAGTACTTC. Amino acid sequence: CASSLIGQGPLYEQYF.

Only a few counts were recorded for this clone. The chain carries TRBV10-3 and TRBJ2-7, with 7 bases fitting TRBD2. The CDR3 covers 14 residues. V was pared by 7 bases and J by 0 bases, with 6 bases of the junction left unmatched. CDR1 is ENHRY, CDR2 SYGVKD, per germline. The DNA for the CDR3 is TGTGCCATCATGCCCGGGGGGAACTCCTACGAGCAGTACTTC. Encoded protein: CAIMPGGNSYEQYF.